Presented here are 24 T cell receptor beta chains from one specimen sequenced in a study of T cell changes during pregnancy in multiple sclerosis (dated by TCRdb to about 2019). Preparation of the library involved the immunoSEQ multiplex PCR assay. Entries here come from immuneACCESS through TCRdb and include only in-frame sequences with V and J called. Some clones fail to appear in such tables; in the studies checked, an unresolved V gene covers under half of the shortfall, and the cause of the remainder is unknown. This sample gives about 83,000 clones in total; around 96% of them show up just once. Together, the top ten hold 0.85% to 1.2% of the sample. The sequences come from peripheral blood, collected in the second trimester of pregnancy. These receptors all come from a female donor with multiple sclerosis, enrolled in a pregnancy study.

This chain joins TRBV7-2 and TRBJ2-5; tentatively, D is TRBD2 (6 bases). Trimming cost V 4 bases and J 7 bases, with 13 bases left between them. Looked up from germline, CDR1 is SGHTA and CDR2 is FQGNSA. This CDR3 spans 13 amino acids. CDR3 region: CASSSDQGGTQYF. The CDR3 DNA reads TGTGCCAGCAGCTCTGACCAGGGAGGGACCCAGTACTTC.

V gene TRBV7-8 combines with J gene TRBJ2-1, with D tentatively TRBD2 (5 bases). Per germline, CDR1 SGHVS and CDR2 FQNEAQ. Trimming left V 7 bases short and J 1 base short, with 11 bases between. CDR3 length equals 14 residues. This chain's CDR3 is CASNDGGSYNEQFF. CDR3 nucleotides: TGTGCCAGCAATGACGGCGGGTCCTACAATGAGCAGTTCTTC.

This clone has a single count. The gene calls are TRBV6-5 and TRBJ1-1, with 8 bases that match TRBD1. J lost 0 bases, V lost 4 bases, and 1 base had no gene match. The length of the CDR3 is 14 residues. CDR1 and CDR2 (germline): MNHEY, SVGAGI. The CDR3 DNA reads TGTGCCAGCAGTTCGGACAGGGTGAACACTGAAGCTTTCTTT. Protein sequence: CASSSDRVNTEAFF.

The chain joins TRBV11-3 to TRBJ2-2, with 12 bases identical to TRBD2. Losses at the gene ends were 2 bases for V and 6 bases for J; bases not matched to a gene: 7. Germline V gene data show CDR1 as SGHNT and CDR2 as YENEEA. The CDR3 sequence is 17 residues long. CDR3 DNA: TGTGCCAGCAGCTTAAATATGGCTAGCGGGAGGGCCGGGGAGCTGTTTTTT. It encodes CASSLNMASGRAGELFF.

This chain joins TRBV6-6 and TRBJ2-2; 8 nucleotides align to TRBD2. Germline trimming cut 10 bases from V and 7 bases from J; bases unmatched to any gene: 11. The CDR3 is 14 residues long. The germline V gene encodes CDR1 MNHNY and CDR2 SVGAGI (reference sequence). CDR3 nucleotide sequence: TGTGCCACCGCGCAAGCGGGAGTTAACGGGGAGCTGTTTTTT. Protein product: CATAQAGVNGELFF.

The CDR3 coding sequence is TGCGCCAGCAGTGAGAGCGGGAGGGACACCGGGGAGCTGTTTTTT. It specifies CASSESGRDTGELFF. V usage is TRBV10-1 and J usage is TRBJ2-2; 10 bases are a match to TRBD2. The length of the CDR3 is 15 residues. The germline gives CDR1 WNHNN, CDR2 SYGVQD (reference sequence). J gave up 3 bases and V 2 bases, and 0 bases lay outside the gene matches.

The genes are TRBV10-3 and TRBJ2-3, with 8 positions matching TRBD1. J lost 5 bases, V lost 7 bases, and 8 bases had no gene match. The CDR3 runs 14 residues. The germline CDR1 and CDR2 sequences are ENHRY and SYGVKD. The CDR3 sequence: CAIKAQGAKDTQYF. The DNA for the CDR3 is TGTGCCATCAAGGCCCAGGGGGCAAAAGATACGCAGTATTTT.

V usage is TRBV21-1 and J usage is TRBJ2-7; the table calls TRBD2, which could not be checked here. TRBV21-1 corresponds to a pseudogene. This CDR3 is built from 18 residues. This CDR3 reads CASSKAVASGRFPYEQYF. CDR3 DNA sequence: TGTGCCAGCAGCAAAGCAGTAGCTAGCGGGAGATTCCCCTACGAGCAGTACTTC.

The rearrangement links TRBV28 to TRBJ2-7, with 11 bases identical to TRBD2. The CDR3 has 13 residues. CDR1 and CDR2 from the germline V gene are MDHEN and SYDVKM. The ends lost 6 bases at V and 4 bases at J; junction bases unmatched: 2. CDR3 loop: CASRTSGSYEQYF. The CDR3 coding sequence is TGTGCCAGCAGAACTAGCGGGAGTTACGAGCAGTACTTC.

The chain couples TRBV18 to TRBJ2-2, with TRBD2 matching 9 bases. CDR3 length: 17 amino acids. Germline lookup yields CDR1 KGHSH and CDR2 LQKENI. The J segment lost 4 bases and the V segment lost 4 bases, leaving 10 bases of the junction unmatched. CDR3 loop: CASSQISREGRTGELFF. The CDR3 DNA follows: TGTGCCAGCTCACAGATATCGCGGGAGGGCCGCACCGGGGAGCTGTTTTTT.

The CDR3 is CASSPGLAGGPAYNEQFF. The CDR3 DNA follows: TGTGCCAGCAGCCCTGGACTAGCGGGAGGGCCGGCGTACAATGAGCAGTTCTTC. V usage is TRBV7-9 and J usage is TRBJ2-1; 15 positions match TRBD2. The germline V gene has CDR1 SEHNR and CDR2 FQNEAQ (reference sequence). The CDR3 length is 18 residues. Trimming took 5 bases from V and 4 from J; bases not matched to a gene: 9.

This chain connects TRBV6-1 to TRBJ1-4; TRBD1 aligns across 7 bases. Germline V gene lookup returns CDR1 MNHNS and CDR2 SASEGT. V gave up 1 base and J gave up 10 bases; unmatched junction bases: 3. CDR3 length: 13 residues. The CDR3 coding sequence is TGTGCCAGCAGTGAAGGCCGACAGGGAAAACTGTTTTTT. This sequence encodes CASSEGRQGKLFF.

The chain uses TRBV7-8 and TRBJ1-5; D is perhaps TRBD1 (6 bases). Trimming took 5 bases from V and 0 from J, leaving 11 bases between them. This CDR3 has 15 residues. Germline CDR1 SGHVS, CDR2 FQNEAQ. CDR3 protein: CASSLGQNSNQPQHF. CDR3 DNA: TGTGCCAGCAGCCTTGGACAGAATAGCAATCAGCCCCAGCATTTT.

This clone was observed once. The CDR3 nucleotides read TGTGCCAGCAGTGAACGTCCCGGGACTAGTTTGGGACCCAATGAGCAGTTCTTC. Its protein product is CASSERPGTSLGPNEQFF. The chain links TRBV2 to TRBJ2-1; 8 nucleotides line up with TRBD2. The CDR3 length is 18 residues. Losses at the gene ends were 2 bases for V and 6 bases for J; bases not matched to a gene: 15. Germline loops: CDR1 SNHLY, CDR2 FYNNEI. The variable domain in full, completed from reference TRBV2 and TRBJ2-1, reads EPEVTQTPSHQVTQMGQEVILRCVPISNHLYFYWYRQILGQKVEFLVSFYNNEISEKSEIFDDQFSVERPDGSNFTLKIRSTKLEDSAMYFCASSERPGTSLGPNEQFFGPGTRLTVL.

The CDR3 DNA follows: TGTGCCAGCAGCCGCCGGGACAGAAGTTATGGCTACACCTTC. Translation: CASSRRDRSYGYTF. The chain employs TRBV27 and TRBJ1-2, with TRBD1 identical over 7 bases. With 6 bases clipped from V and 5 bases from J, the junction kept 9 bases outside the gene matches. The CDR3 loop spans 14 amino acids. Germline CDR1 and CDR2: MNHEY and SMNVEV (reference sequence).

The chain is built from TRBV5-6 and TRBJ1-3; no reliable D call. V was clipped by 0 bases and J by 1 base, with 5 bases between them. This CDR3 is built from 14 residues. Germline V gene sequence: CDR1 SGHDT, CDR2 YYEEEE. The CDR3 here is CASSLGRSGNTIYF. The CDR3 DNA reads TGTGCCAGCAGCTTGGGCAGATCTGGAAACACCATATATTTT.

This chain links TRBV13 with TRBJ2-3; 7 bases match TRBD2. Germline CDR1 and CDR2: PRHDT and FYEKMQ (reference sequence). This CDR3 region has 14 residues. V shed 5 bases and J 2 bases; nucleotides not matched to a gene: 4. For the CDR3, the DNA is TGTGCCAGCAGCCCTCGGGACTACACAGATACGCAGTATTTT. Protein sequence: CASSPRDYTDTQYF. The full variable domain, its missing parts supplied by reference TRBV13 and TRBJ2-3, is AAGVIQSPRHLIKEKRETATLKCYPIPRHDTVYWYQQGPGQDPQFLISFYEKMQSDKGSIPDRFSAQQFSDYHSELNMSSLELGDSALYFCASSPRDYTDTQYFGPGTRLTVL.

The gene calls are TRBV15 and TRBJ1-1; D remains unclear. Trimming removed 0 bases from V and 7 bases from J, with 12 bases in between. The CDR3 has 14 residues. Germline V lookup: CDR1 LNHNV, CDR2 YYDKDF (reference sequence). CDR3 loop: CATSRDRLGYEAFF. DNA of the CDR3: TGTGCCACCAGCAGAGATCGATTGGGCTATGAAGCTTTCTTT.

This chain links TRBV6-5 with TRBJ2-1; TRBD1 matches 9 bases. V lost 6 bases, J lost 7 bases, and 7 bases stayed unmatched. The germline V gene has CDR1 MNHEY and CDR2 SVGAGI. The CDR3 is 14 amino acids. The CDR3 DNA reads as TGTGCCAGCAGCCCCGGGACAGGGAAGAATGAGCAGTTCTTC. It codes for CASSPGTGKNEQFF.

The sample holds one count of this clone. The chain has TRBV5-3 and TRBJ2-1; TRBD2 aligns across 7 bases. TRBV5-3 is known as an ORF, though its function is uncertain. The CDR3 has 15 residues. The junction had 8 bases not matched to a gene; V was cut back by 4 bases and J by 4 bases. The CDR3 reads CARSRGRAEYNEQFF. CDR3 DNA: TGTGCCAGAAGCCGGGGGAGGGCGGAGTACAATGAGCAGTTCTTC.

The chain's CDR3 is CASATGVNTGELFF. The CDR3 region has the DNA TGTGCCAGCGCAACAGGGGTTAACACCGGGGAGCTGTTTTTT. The chain employs TRBV27 and TRBJ2-2; 7 bases fit TRBD1. V dropped 8 bases and J dropped 2; count of bases not matched to a gene: 5. Germline assignment: CDR1 MNHEY and CDR2 SMNVEV (reference sequence). The CDR3 has 14 amino acids.

CDR3 amino acids: CASGDRESWNQETQYF. The CDR3 coding sequence is TGTGCTAGTGGGGACAGGGAATCTTGGAACCAAGAGACCCAGTACTTC. The rearrangement uses TRBV12-5 and TRBJ2-5; 8 bases match TRBD1. V lost 6 bases to trimming and J lost 0 bases; unmatched junction nucleotides: 9. This CDR3 is built from 16 residues. CDR1 and CDR2 (germline): LGHNT, FRNRAP.

A note on this clone: The junction differs from germline at one of its ends, possibly a read error. The chain couples TRBV6-1 to TRBJ2-7; 9 nucleotides align to TRBD2. CDR3 length: 11 amino acids. Germline CDR1 MNHNS, CDR2 SASEGT. The CDR3: CASSEGASGTF. For the CDR3, the DNA is TGTGCCAGCAGTGAAGGGGCTAGCGGGACCTTC.

The chain has TRBV6-5 and TRBJ2-1; D is perhaps TRBD2 (6 bases). V gave up 4 bases and J gave up 8 bases, with 18 bases separating them. The CDR3 spans 15 residues. Germline lookup yields CDR1 MNHEY and CDR2 SVGAGI. The CDR3 DNA is TGTGCCAGCAGTTCCTTAGCGGCCGTGAGCGATGAGCAGTTCTTC. It is translated as CASSSLAAVSDEQFF.